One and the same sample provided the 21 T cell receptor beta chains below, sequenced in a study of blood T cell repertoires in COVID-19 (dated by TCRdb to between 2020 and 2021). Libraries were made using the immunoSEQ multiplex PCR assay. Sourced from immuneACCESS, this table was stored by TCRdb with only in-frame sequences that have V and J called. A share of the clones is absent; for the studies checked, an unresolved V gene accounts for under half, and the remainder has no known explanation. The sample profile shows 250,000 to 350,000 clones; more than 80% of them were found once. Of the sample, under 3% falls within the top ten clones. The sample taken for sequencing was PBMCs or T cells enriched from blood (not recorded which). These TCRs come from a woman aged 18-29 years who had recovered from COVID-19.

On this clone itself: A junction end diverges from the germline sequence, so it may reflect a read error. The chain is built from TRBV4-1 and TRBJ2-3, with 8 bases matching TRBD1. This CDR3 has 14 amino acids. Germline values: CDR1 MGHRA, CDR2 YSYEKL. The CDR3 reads CASSQDMWTGPAHF. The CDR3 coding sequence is TGCGCCAGCAGCCAAGATATGTGGACAGGGCCTGCGCATTTT.

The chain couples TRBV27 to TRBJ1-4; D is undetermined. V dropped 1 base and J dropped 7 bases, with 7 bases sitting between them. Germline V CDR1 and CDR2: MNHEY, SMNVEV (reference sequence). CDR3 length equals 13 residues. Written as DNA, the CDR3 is TGTGCCAGCAGTTTATATGGGAGTGAAAAACTGTTTTTT. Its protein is CASSLYGSEKLFF.

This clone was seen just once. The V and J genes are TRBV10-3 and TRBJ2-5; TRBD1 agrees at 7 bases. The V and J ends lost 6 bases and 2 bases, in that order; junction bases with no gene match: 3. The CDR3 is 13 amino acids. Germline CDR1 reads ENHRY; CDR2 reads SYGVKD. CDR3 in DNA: TGTGCCATCAGCCTGGGACAGCAAGAGACCCAGTACTTC. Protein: CAISLGQQETQYF.

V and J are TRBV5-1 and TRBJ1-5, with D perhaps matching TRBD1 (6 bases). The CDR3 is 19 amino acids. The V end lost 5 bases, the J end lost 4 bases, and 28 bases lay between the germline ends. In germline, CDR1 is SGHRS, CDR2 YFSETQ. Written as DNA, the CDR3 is TGCGCCAGCAGTGCAATTACCGGGACAATGGGATGGGGGAATCAGCCCCAGCATTTT. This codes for CASSAITGTMGWGNQPQHF.

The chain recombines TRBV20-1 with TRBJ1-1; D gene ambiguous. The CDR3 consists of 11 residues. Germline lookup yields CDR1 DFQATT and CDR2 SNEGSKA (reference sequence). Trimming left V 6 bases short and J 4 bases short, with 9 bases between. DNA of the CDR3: TGCAGTGCCGAACGGGGCACTGAAGCTTTCTTT. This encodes CSAERGTEAFF.

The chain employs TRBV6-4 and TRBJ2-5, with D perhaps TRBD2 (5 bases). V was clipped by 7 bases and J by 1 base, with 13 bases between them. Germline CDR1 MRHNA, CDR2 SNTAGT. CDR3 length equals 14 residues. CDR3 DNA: TGTGCCAGCAATCTGCGACGGGGCCAAGAGACCCAGTACTTC. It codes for CASNLRRGQETQYF.

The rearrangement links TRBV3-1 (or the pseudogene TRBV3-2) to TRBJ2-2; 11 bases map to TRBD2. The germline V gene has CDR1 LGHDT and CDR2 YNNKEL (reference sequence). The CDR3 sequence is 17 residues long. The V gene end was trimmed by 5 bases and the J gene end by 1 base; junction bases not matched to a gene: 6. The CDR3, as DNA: TGTGCCAGCAGCGAGCTAGCGGGGGGCTGGAACACCGGGGAGCTGTTTTTT. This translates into CASSELAGGWNTGELFF.

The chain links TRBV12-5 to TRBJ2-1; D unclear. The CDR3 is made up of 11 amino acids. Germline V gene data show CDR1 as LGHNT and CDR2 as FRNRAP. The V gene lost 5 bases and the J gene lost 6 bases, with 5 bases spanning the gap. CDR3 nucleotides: TGTGCTAGTGGTCCGGGCAATGAGCAGTTCTTC. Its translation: CASGPGNEQFF.

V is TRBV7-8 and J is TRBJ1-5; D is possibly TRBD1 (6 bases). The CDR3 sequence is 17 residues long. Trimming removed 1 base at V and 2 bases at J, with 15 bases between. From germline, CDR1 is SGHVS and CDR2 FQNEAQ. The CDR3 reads CASSLGSGTSRNQPQHF. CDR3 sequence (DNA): TGTGCCAGCAGCTTAGGATCCGGGACAAGTCGCAATCAGCCCCAGCATTTT.

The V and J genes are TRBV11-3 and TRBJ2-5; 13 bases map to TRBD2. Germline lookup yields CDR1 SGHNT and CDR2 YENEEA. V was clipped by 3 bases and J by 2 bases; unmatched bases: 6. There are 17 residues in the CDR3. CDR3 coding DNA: TGTGCCAGCAGCTTGCGACTAGCGGGGGGCCGACAAGAGACCCAGTACTTC. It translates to CASSLRLAGGRQETQYF.

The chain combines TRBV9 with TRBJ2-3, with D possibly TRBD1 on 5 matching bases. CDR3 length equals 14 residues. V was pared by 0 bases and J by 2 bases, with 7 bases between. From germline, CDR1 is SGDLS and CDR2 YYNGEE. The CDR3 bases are TGTGCCAGCAGCGTAGGGACACTCACAGATACGCAGTATTTT. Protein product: CASSVGTLTDTQYF.

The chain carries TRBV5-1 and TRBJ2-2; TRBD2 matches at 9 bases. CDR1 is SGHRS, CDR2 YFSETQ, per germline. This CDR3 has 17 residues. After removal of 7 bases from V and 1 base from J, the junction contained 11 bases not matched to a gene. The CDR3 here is CASGFGAGGLNTGELFF. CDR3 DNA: TGCGCCAGCGGGTTCGGCGCGGGGGGGCTGAACACCGGGGAGCTGTTTTTT.

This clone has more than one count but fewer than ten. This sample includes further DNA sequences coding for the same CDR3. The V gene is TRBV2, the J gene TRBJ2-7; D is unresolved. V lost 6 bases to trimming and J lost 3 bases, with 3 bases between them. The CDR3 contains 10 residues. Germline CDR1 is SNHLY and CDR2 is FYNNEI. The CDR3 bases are TGTGCCAGCAGCCTCTACGAGCAGTACTTC. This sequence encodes CASSLYEQYF. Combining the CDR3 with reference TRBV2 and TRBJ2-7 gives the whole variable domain EPEVTQTPSHQVTQMGQEVILRCVPISNHLYFYWYRQILGQKVEFLVSFYNNEISEKSEIFDDQFSVERPDGSNFTLKIRSTKLEDSAMYFCASSLYEQYFGPGTRLTVT.

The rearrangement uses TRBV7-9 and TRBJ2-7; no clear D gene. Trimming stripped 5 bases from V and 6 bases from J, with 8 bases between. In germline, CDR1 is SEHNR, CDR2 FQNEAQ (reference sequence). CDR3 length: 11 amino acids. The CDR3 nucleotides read TGTGCCAGCAGCACACAGATCGAGCAGTACTTC. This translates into CASSTQIEQYF.

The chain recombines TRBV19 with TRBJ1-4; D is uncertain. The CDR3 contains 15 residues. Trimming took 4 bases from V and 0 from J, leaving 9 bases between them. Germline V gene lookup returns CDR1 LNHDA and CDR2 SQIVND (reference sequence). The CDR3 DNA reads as TGTGCCAGTAGTACTCGGACTGCAACTAATGAAAAACTGTTTTTT. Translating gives CASSTRTATNEKLFF.

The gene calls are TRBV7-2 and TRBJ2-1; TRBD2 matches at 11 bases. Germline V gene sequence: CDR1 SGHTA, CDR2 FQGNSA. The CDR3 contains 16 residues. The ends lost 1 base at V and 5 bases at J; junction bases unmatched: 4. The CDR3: CASSLGGTSGHNEQFF. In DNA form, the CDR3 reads TGTGCCAGCAGCTTAGGGGGGACTAGCGGACACAATGAGCAGTTCTTC. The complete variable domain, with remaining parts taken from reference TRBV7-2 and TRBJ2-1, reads GAGVSQSPSNKVTEKGKDVELRCDPISGHTALYWYRQSLGQGLEFLIYFQGNSAPDKSGLPSDRFSAERTGGSVSTLTIQRTQQEDSAVYLCASSLGGTSGHNEQFFGPGTRLTVL.

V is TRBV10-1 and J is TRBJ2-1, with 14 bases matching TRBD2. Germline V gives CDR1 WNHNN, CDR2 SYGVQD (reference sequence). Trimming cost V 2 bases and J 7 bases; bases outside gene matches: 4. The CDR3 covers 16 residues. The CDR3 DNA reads TGCGCCAGCAGTGAGGGACTAGCGGGGGGTTATAATGAGCAGTTCTTC. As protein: CASSEGLAGGYNEQFF.

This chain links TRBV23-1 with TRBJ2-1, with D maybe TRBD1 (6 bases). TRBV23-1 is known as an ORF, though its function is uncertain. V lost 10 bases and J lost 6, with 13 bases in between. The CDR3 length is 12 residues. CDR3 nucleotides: TGCGCCAACAATGTAGGGGGCAATGAGCAGTTCTTC. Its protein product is CANNVGGNEQFF.

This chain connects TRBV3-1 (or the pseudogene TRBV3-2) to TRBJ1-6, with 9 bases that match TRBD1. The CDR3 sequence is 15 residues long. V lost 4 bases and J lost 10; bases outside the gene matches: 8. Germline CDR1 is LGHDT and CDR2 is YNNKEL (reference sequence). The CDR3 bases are TGTGCCAGCAGCCCTCTCGGGACAGGGAACTCACCCCTCCACTTT. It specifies CASSPLGTGNSPLHF.

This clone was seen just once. The CDR3 DNA reads as TGTGCCAGCAGCCCGAGACTAGCGGGGGGCAATGAGCAGTTCTTC. Translation: CASSPRLAGGNEQFF. The chain uses TRBV5-4 and TRBJ2-1, with 13 bases that match TRBD2. This CDR3 is built from 15 residues. The V and J ends lost 4 bases and 6 bases, in that order; junction bases with no gene match: 4. Germline V gene lookup returns CDR1 SGHNT and CDR2 YYREEE (reference sequence).

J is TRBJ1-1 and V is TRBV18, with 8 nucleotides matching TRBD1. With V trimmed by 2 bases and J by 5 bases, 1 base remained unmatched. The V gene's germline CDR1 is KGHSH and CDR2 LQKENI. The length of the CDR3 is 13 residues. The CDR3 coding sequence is TGTGCCAGCTCACCATGGACAGGGACTGAAGCTTTCTTT. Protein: CASSPWTGTEAFF.